A selection of T cell receptor beta chains follows, all from one sample in a study of regulatory T cells in long-lasting Graves disease. Using its own MiXCR run on the multiplex PCR reads, TCRdb lists one record per CDR3 protein. The sample carries some 250,000 distinct CDR3 sequences, more than 15% recorded once. The sample also formed part of further work on T cells in Graves' hyperthyroidism and ophthalmopathy.

The specimen was peripheral blood mononuclear cells (PBMCs), collected at new diagnosis, from a patient treated with antithyroid drugs. These receptors all stem from a woman between 25 and 40 years old with Graves disease. The CDR3 runs from the conserved cysteine through the conserved F or W. D genes are given only for firm matches. Expanded clones get a size class; other rows say once, few or many, or leave the size out.

d_call: .; j_call: TRBJ1-2; v_call: TRBV28; cdr3_length: 13; clone_size: many; cdr3_aa: CAATGGGNYGYTF; cdr3_nt: TGTGCCGCCACGGGGGGGGGGAACTATGGCTACACCTTC
d_call: .; j_call: TRBJ1-6; v_call: TRBV12-3/TRBV12-4; cdr3_length: 12; clone_size: many; cdr3_aa: CASRPYNSPLHF; cdr3_nt: TGTGCCAGCAGACCTTATAATTCACCCCTCCACTTT
d_call: .; j_call: TRBJ1-1; v_call: TRBV20-1; cdr3_length: 13; clone_size: few; cdr3_aa: CSAKRGGDTEAFF; cdr3_nt: TGCAGTGCTAAGCGGGGGGGGGACACTGAAGCTTTCTTT
d_call: .; j_call: TRBJ2-3; v_call: TRBV5-1; cdr3_length: 15; clone_size: many; cdr3_aa: CASSLEQAGTDTQYF; cdr3_nt: TGCGCCAGCAGCTTGGAACAGGCTGGCACAGATACGCAGTATTTT
d_call: TRBD2; j_call: TRBJ2-5; v_call: TRBV12-3/TRBV12-4; cdr3_length: 13; clone_size: many; cdr3_aa: CASSAGGLGSQYF; cdr3_nt: TGTGCCAGCAGCGCGGGGGGCTTGGGATCCCAGTACTTC
d_call: .; j_call: TRBJ1-2; v_call: TRBV20-1; cdr3_length: 11; clone_size: many; cdr3_aa: CSARHIYGYTF; cdr3_nt: TGCAGTGCTAGGCATATCTATGGCTACACCTTC
d_call: .; j_call: TRBJ1-5; v_call: TRBV7-8; cdr3_length: 12; clone_size: many; cdr3_aa: CASSSNPQPQHF; cdr3_nt: TGTGCCAGCAGCTCCAATCCTCAGCCCCAGCATTTT
d_call: TRBD2; j_call: TRBJ2-3; v_call: TRBV6-1; cdr3_length: 16; clone_size: many; cdr3_aa: CASSEERGIYTDTQYF; cdr3_nt: TGTGCCAGCAGTGAGGAGCGGGGGATATACACAGATACGCAGTATTTT
d_call: .; j_call: TRBJ2-2; v_call: TRBV6-1; cdr3_length: 17; clone_size: .; cdr3_aa: CASSPVGFPKNTGELFF; cdr3_nt: TGTGCCAGCAGTCCGGTGGGCTTCCCTAAGAACACCGGGGAGCTGTTTTTT
d_call: TRBD2; j_call: TRBJ2-5; v_call: TRBV20-1; cdr3_length: 14; clone_size: many; cdr3_aa: CSAPDVAGEETQYF; cdr3_nt: TGCAGTGCCCCAGACGTAGCGGGGGAAGAGACCCAGTACTTC
d_call: .; j_call: TRBJ1-1; v_call: TRBV4-1; cdr3_length: 15; clone_size: many; cdr3_aa: CASSQGQGFGTEAFF; cdr3_nt: TGCGCCAGCAGCCAGGGTCAGGGGTTTGGCACTGAAGCTTTCTTT
d_call: .; j_call: TRBJ2-3; v_call: TRBV7-2; cdr3_length: 14; clone_size: many; cdr3_aa: CASSPRRPSDTQYF; cdr3_nt: TGTGCCAGCAGCCCCAGGCGTCCGTCAGATACGCAGTATTTT
d_call: TRBD1; j_call: TRBJ1-6; v_call: TRBV7-2; cdr3_length: 15; clone_size: many; cdr3_aa: CASSPGTAWDSPLHF; cdr3_nt: TGTGCCAGCAGCCCCGGGACAGCTTGGGATTCACCCCTCCACTTT
d_call: TRBD2; j_call: TRBJ2-2; v_call: TRBV25-1; cdr3_length: 15; clone_size: .; cdr3_aa: CASSRAASGHGELFF; cdr3_nt: TGTGCCAGCAGCAGGGCGGCTAGCGGACACGGGGAGCTGTTTTTT
d_call: TRBD2; j_call: TRBJ2-3; v_call: TRBV12-3/TRBV12-4; cdr3_length: 18; clone_size: .; cdr3_aa: CASRSRLAGGPGADTQYF; cdr3_nt: TGTGCCAGCCGAAGTCGCCTAGCGGGGGGGCCAGGAGCAGATACGCAGTATTTT
d_call: .; j_call: TRBJ1-2; v_call: TRBV28; cdr3_length: 15; clone_size: many; cdr3_aa: CASSGRTSSYYGYTF; cdr3_nt: TGTGCCAGCAGTGGGCGGACGTCAAGTTACTATGGCTACACCTTC
d_call: .; j_call: TRBJ2-7; v_call: TRBV11-1; cdr3_length: 12; clone_size: many; cdr3_aa: CASSNGRYEQYF; cdr3_nt: TGTGCCAGCAGCAACGGACGGTACGAGCAGTACTTC